The 18 T cell receptor beta chains below come from one sample, sequenced in a study of T cells in localized non-small cell lung cancer. Profiled with immunoSEQ multiplex PCR; TCRdb holds only in-frame clones, not every one. The profile shows 20,000 to 30,000 clones, around 88% of them singletons. The source was peripheral blood mononuclear cells, collected before any cancer treatment. These receptors came from a woman aged 40-69 years with stage III lung adenocarcinoma.

V is TRBV5-6 and J is TRBJ1-1; D is undetermined. Germline CDR1 reads SGHDT; CDR2 reads YYEEEE. The V and J ends lost 4 bases and 4 bases respectively, with 11 bases between them. The CDR3 consists of 13 residues. CDR3 residues: CASSPGRSTEAFF. CDR3 DNA sequence: TGTGCCAGCAGCCCCGGCAGGTCCACTGAAGCTTTCTTT. Using reference TRBV5-6 and TRBJ1-1 for the parts outside the CDR3, the full variable domain is DAGVTQSPTHLIKTRGQQVTLRCSPKSGHDTVSWYQQALGQGPQFIFQYYEEEERQRGNFPDRFSGHQFPNYSSELNVNALLLGDSALYLCASSPGRSTEAFFGQGTRLTVV.

The genes are TRBV13 and TRBJ1-1, with 7 bases lining up with TRBD1. After removal of 5 bases from V and 2 bases from J, the junction contained 14 bases not matched to a gene. CDR1 and CDR2 from the germline V gene are PRHDT and FYEKMQ (reference sequence). The CDR3 sequence is 17 residues long. CDR3 sequence: CASSGRLTGRINTEAFF. CDR3 sequence (DNA): TGTGCCAGCAGCGGCCGGCTGACAGGGCGAATAAACACTGAAGCTTTCTTT.

The J gene is TRBJ1-4, the V gene TRBV29-1, with D unclear. CDR3 length: 14 amino acids. Trimming left V 7 bases short and J 4 bases short, with 16 bases between. Germline CDR1 SQVTM, CDR2 ANQGSEA. The CDR3 bases are TGCAGCGCCACCTCTGGGTCTTATAATGAAAAACTGTTTTTT. Its translation is CSATSGSYNEKLFF.

DNA of the CDR3: TGTGCCAGCAGCCCCCCGCCTCTGAACACTGAAGCTTTCTTT. Its translation is CASSPPPLNTEAFF. The chain uses TRBV9 and TRBJ1-1, with D hard to call. The CDR3 loop spans 14 amino acids. Germline loops: CDR1 SGDLS, CDR2 YYNGEE. The V end was cut by 4 bases, the J end by 0 bases, with 10 bases between.

The rearrangement joins TRBV5-1 to TRBJ2-1; 8 nucleotides line up with TRBD1. Germline trimming cut 0 bases from V and 13 bases from J; bases unmatched to any gene: 3. Germline CDR1 is SGHRS and CDR2 is YFSETQ. The CDR3 extends over 12 amino acids. The CDR3 DNA sequence: TGCGCCAGCAGCTTGGGACAGGGGACTCAGTTCTTC. It specifies CASSLGQGTQFF.

The rearrangement uses TRBV6-7 and TRBJ1-5, with D maybe TRBD1 (6 bases). TRBV6-7 is annotated as an ORF whose role is uncertain. This CDR3 region has 15 residues. Between the trimmed V and J ends, which lost 2 bases and 4 bases, there was a span of 12 bases. The CDR3 is CASSYPYRANQPQHF. CDR3 in DNA: TGTGCCAGCAGTTACCCTTACAGGGCGAATCAGCCCCAGCATTTT.

The V and J genes are TRBV5-6 and TRBJ2-7; D may match TRBD1 or TRBD2 (5 bases each). Germline V gene sequence: CDR1 SGHDT, CDR2 YYEEEE. The CDR3 covers 15 residues. Trimming left V 4 bases short and J 2 bases short, with 16 bases between. This CDR3 reads CASSRDPANPYEQYF. CDR3 nucleotides: TGTGCCAGCAGCCGGGACCCCGCCAATCCCTACGAGCAGTACTTC.

This clone was observed once. V usage is TRBV7-7 and J usage is TRBJ2-3; the D gene could be TRBD1 or TRBD2 (5 bases each). Germline CDR1 SSHAT, CDR2 FNYEAQ (reference sequence). The CDR3 is 15 amino acids. The V and J ends lost 5 bases and 0 bases respectively, with 12 bases between them. The CDR3 region is CASSLGTASTDTQYF. CDR3 in DNA: TGTGCCAGCAGCCTAGGGACCGCTAGCACAGATACGCAGTATTTT.

This clone was recorded once. The chain employs TRBV19 and TRBJ1-6; 7 positions agree with TRBD1. With V trimmed by 3 bases and J by 7 bases, 9 bases remained unmatched. CDR1 LNHDA and CDR2 SQIVND come from the germline V gene (reference sequence). The CDR3 is 16 amino acids. The CDR3 nucleotides read TGTGCCAGTAGTATTGACAGGGAAATCGCGAATTCACCCCTCCACTTT. Translating it yields CASSIDREIANSPLHF.

The V gene is TRBV18, the J gene TRBJ2-2; 8 nucleotides line up with TRBD1. Germline CDR1 reads KGHSH; CDR2 reads LQKENI. The CDR3 has 15 residues. V lost 4 bases, J lost 1 base, and 2 bases stayed unmatched. The CDR3 sequence is CASSLGQGNTGELFF. CDR3 bases: TGTGCCAGCTCACTTGGACAGGGGAACACCGGGGAGCTGTTTTTT.

This chain joins TRBV10-1 and TRBJ2-5, with a tentative D call TRBD2 (5 bases). CDR1 is WNHNN, CDR2 SYGVQD, per germline (reference sequence). The V end was cut by 4 bases, the J end by 5 bases, with 11 bases between. This CDR3 contains 13 residues. CDR3 in amino acids: CASSGPGRETQYF. The CDR3 DNA is TGCGCCAGCAGTGGACCGGGAAGGGAGACCCAGTACTTC.

The V gene is TRBV6-1, the J gene TRBJ1-2; a possible D gene is TRBD1 (5 bases). Trimming took 6 bases from V and 7 from J, leaving 15 bases between them. The CDR3 spans 13 residues. Germline-derived CDR1 and CDR2 are MNHNS and SASEGT. The CDR3 spells CASRGGVGGGYTF. The CDR3 region has the DNA TGTGCCAGCAGGGGCGGGGTTGGGGGTGGCTACACCTTC.

This clone appeared a few times. The rearrangement uses TRBV18 and TRBJ2-7; D is unresolved. Per germline, CDR1 KGHSH and CDR2 LQKENI. V was clipped by 3 bases and J by 2 bases, with 29 bases between them. This CDR3 contains 20 residues. CDR3 loop: CASSPDAIEQPPFLPYEQYF. The CDR3 DNA reads as TGTGCCAGCTCACCCGATGCAATTGAACAACCTCCATTTCTGCCCTACGAGCAGTACTTC.

This clone was seen more than once but under ten times. This chain uses TRBV9 with TRBJ2-3; TRBD1 aligns across 7 bases. Per germline, CDR1 SGDLS and CDR2 YYNGEE. This CDR3 has 15 residues. After removal of 2 bases from V and 6 bases from J, the junction contained 9 bases not matched to a gene. DNA for the CDR3: TGTGCCAGCAGCGTGTCCGGACAGGAGGTCGATACGCAGTATTTT. This sequence encodes CASSVSGQEVDTQYF. Based on the CDR3 plus reference TRBV9 and TRBJ2-3, the full variable domain is DSGVTQTPKHLITATGQRVTLRCSPRSGDLSVYWYQQSLDQGLQFLIQYYNGEERAKGNILERFSAQQFPDLHSELNLSSLELGDSALYFCASSVSGQEVDTQYFGPGTRLTVL.

The rearrangement uses TRBV28 and TRBJ1-2, with a tentative D call TRBD1 (5 bases). The V end lost 5 bases, the J end lost 8 bases, and 15 bases lay between the germline ends. The CDR3 loop spans 13 amino acids. Germline V gene data show CDR1 as MDHEN and CDR2 as SYDVKM. In nucleotides, the CDR3 is TGTGCCAGCAGTCCCCTCCCCGGGGGGGGCTACACCTTC. This codes for CASSPLPGGGYTF.

The chain employs TRBV13 and TRBJ2-1, with 10 bases fitting TRBD1. V lost 4 bases, J lost 6 bases, and 15 bases stayed unmatched. Germline-derived CDR1 and CDR2 are PRHDT and FYEKMQ (reference sequence). The CDR3 has 18 amino acids. The DNA for the CDR3 is TGTGCCAGCAGCTCGCCCCACTGGGACAGGGGAGGGACCAATGAGCAGTTCTTC. Translation: CASSSPHWDRGGTNEQFF.

The chain joins TRBV5-4 to TRBJ2-1, with D tentatively TRBD1 (7 bases). This CDR3 has 12 amino acids. Per germline, CDR1 SGHNT and CDR2 YYREEE (reference sequence). V was cut by 4 bases and J by 13 bases, with 15 bases left in between. The CDR3 sequence: CASSLGGGDQFF. CDR3 in DNA: TGTGCCAGCAGCCTAGGGGGCGGGGACCAGTTCTTC.

The gene calls are TRBV7-3 and TRBJ2-2; TRBD2 matches at 13 bases. The CDR3 runs to 15 residues. V lost 5 bases and J lost 7; bases outside the gene matches: 4. Germline CDR1 SGHTA, CDR2 FQGTGA. The CDR3 protein is CASSRLAGGNGELFF. In DNA, the CDR3 is TGTGCCAGCAGCCGACTAGCGGGAGGTAACGGGGAGCTGTTTTTT.